This T cell receptor (beta chain) derives from a study of T cell clones after liver transplantation. TCRdb keeps only in-frame clones here, not all; method: immunoSEQ multiplex PCR. The sample comprises some 20,000 clones, 65% to 85% of which are singletons, and 30% to 45% rests with the top ten. The CDR3 consists of 14 residues. The germline V gene has CDR1 SNHLY and CDR2 FYNNEI. Trimming removed 3 bases from V and 8 bases from J, with 17 bases in between. The V gene is TRBV2, the J gene TRBJ2-7; D remains ambiguous. This receptor was taken from a human patient who received a liver transplant. Some of the T cells may derive from the graft donor. Sequencing was performed on CD8+ T cells from blood, taken more than 53 months after liver transplant. The CDR3 bases are TGTGCCAGCAGTGATTGGAGAGAACGCTTCCAGCAGTACTTC. Protein product: CASSDWRERFQQYF.